The count of the clone carrying this TCR beta chain is one. Germline loops: CDR1 SGHRS, CDR2 YFSETQ. The V gene lost 1 base and the J gene lost 1 base, with 9 bases spanning the gap. The CDR3 extends over 16 amino acids. This entry comes from a study of technical replicates of blood from a few donors. The repertoire was sequenced with immunoSEQ multiplex PCR; TCRdb's copy has only in-frame clones and lacks some. The sample holds around 80,000 clones; 98% are singletons and the top ten take around 0.15%. The clonotype originates from a human donor in good health. Sequencing was done on a sample of T cells isolated from PBMCs. The chain uses TRBV5-1 and TRBJ2-6; D call uncertain. CDR3 in amino acids: CASSLSAESGANVLTF. CDR3 in DNA: TGCGCCAGCAGCTTGTCGGCGGAGTCTGGGGCCAACGTCCTGACTTTC.